This passage covers 26 T cell receptor beta chains from one sample sequenced in a study of blood T cell repertoires in COVID-19. The method was immunoSEQ multiplex PCR; TCRdb's version includes in-frame clones alone and lacks a portion of them. The sample yields 60,000 to 70,000 clones, 70% to 85% seen once. Sequencing was done on a sample of peripheral blood. Every receptor here comes from a human donor in a cohort sampled during active COVID-19.

The chain carries TRBV7-9 and TRBJ2-1; 11 bases match TRBD2. V shed 5 bases, J shed 0 bases, and the junction held 18 bases outside the gene matches. The CDR3 is made up of 21 amino acids. CDR1 and CDR2 (germline): SEHNR, FQNEAQ (reference sequence). The CDR3 sequence: CASSRVGTLLAGESSYNEQFF. The CDR3 DNA reads as TGTGCCAGCAGCCGGGTAGGGACTTTACTAGCGGGGGAAAGCTCCTACAATGAGCAGTTCTTC.

The CDR3 region has the DNA TGTGCCAGCAGTCCTAGCGGGGGGCAAGAGACCCAGTACTTC. It codes for CASSPSGGQETQYF. The chain links TRBV27 to TRBJ2-5; the match to TRBD2 covers 11 bases. This CDR3 contains 14 residues. Germline V gene lookup returns CDR1 MNHEY and CDR2 SMNVEV (reference sequence). V was pared by 5 bases and J by 2 bases, with 1 base of the junction left unmatched.

V gene TRBV11-3 combines with J gene TRBJ2-3, with TRBD2 matching over 10 bases. The trim removed 0 bases at V and 2 bases at J, leaving 5 bases unmatched. Per germline, CDR1 SGHNT and CDR2 YENEEA. This CDR3 has 17 amino acids. The CDR3 DNA reads as TGTGCCAGCAGCTTAGAGGCTAGCGGGGGATACACAGATACGCAGTATTTT. It encodes CASSLEASGGYTDTQYF.

This sequence joins TRBV18 and TRBJ1-1; tentatively, D is TRBD1 (5 bases). The CDR3 is made up of 16 amino acids. The germline V gene has CDR1 KGHSH and CDR2 LQKENI. V was shortened by 6 bases and J by 6 bases, with 23 bases between the two germline ends. CDR3: CASSPPRKQWGAEAFF. The CDR3 coding sequence is TGTGCCAGCTCCCCTCCTCGAAAACAGTGGGGGGCTGAAGCTTTCTTT.

The chain employs TRBV7-9 and TRBJ2-3; 7 nucleotides align to TRBD2. The CDR3 has 14 residues. Germline V CDR1 and CDR2: SEHNR, FQNEAQ (reference sequence). After removal of 3 bases from V and 2 bases from J, the junction contained 2 bases not matched to a gene. CDR3 coding DNA: TGTGCCAGCAGCTTGGGGGGGAACACAGATACGCAGTATTTT. Its protein is CASSLGGNTDTQYF. Full variable domain (missing parts from reference TRBV7-9 and TRBJ2-3): DTGVSQNPRHKITKRGQNVTFRCDPISEHNRLYWYRQTLGQGPEFLTYFQNEAQLEKSRLLSDRFSAERPKGSFSTLEIQRTEQGDSAMYLCASSLGGNTDTQYFGPGTRLTVL.

The gene calls are TRBV19 and TRBJ1-1; 7 nucleotides agree with TRBD1. Germline CDR1 and CDR2: LNHDA and SQIVND (reference sequence). V lost 5 bases, J lost 2 bases, and 14 bases stayed unmatched. This CDR3 comprises 17 residues. The DNA of the CDR3 is TGTGCCAGTAGTTCCCGGGGTAGGGGACAGAGAAACACTGAAGCTTTCTTT. Protein product: CASSSRGRGQRNTEAFF.

The chain links TRBV19 to TRBJ2-7; possibly TRBD1 for D (5 bases). The CDR3 spans 15 residues. V was shortened by 0 bases and J by 6 bases, with 15 bases between the two germline ends. Per germline, CDR1 LNHDA and CDR2 SQIVND (reference sequence). DNA for the CDR3: TGTGCCAGTAGTATAGATCAGGGCAAAGGCGCCGAGCAGTACTTC. This translates into CASSIDQGKGAEQYF.

V is TRBV9 and J is TRBJ2-3; TRBD2 might be the D (6 bases). The CDR3 sequence is 13 residues long. Germline lookup yields CDR1 SGDLS and CDR2 YYNGEE. V was pared by 2 bases and J by 4 bases, with 8 bases between. Here the CDR3 reads CASSVWGADTQYF. CDR3 bases: TGTGCCAGCAGCGTTTGGGGGGCAGATACGCAGTATTTT. The variable domain in full, with the rest retrieved from reference TRBV9 and TRBJ2-3, is DSGVTQTPKHLITATGQRVTLRCSPRSGDLSVYWYQQSLDQGLQFLIQYYNGEERAKGNILERFSAQQFPDLHSELNLSSLELGDSALYFCASSVWGADTQYFGPGTRLTVL.

The chain has TRBV9 and TRBJ1-2, with 9 bases lining up with TRBD1. The V and J ends lost 0 bases and 4 bases, in that order; junction bases with no gene match: 4. Germline loops: CDR1 SGDLS, CDR2 YYNGEE. CDR3 length: 15 residues. CDR3 in DNA: TGTGCCAGCAGCGTAGGGGGACAGGGTGCCTATGGCTACACCTTC. Amino acids: CASSVGGQGAYGYTF. Filled out from reference TRBV9 and TRBJ1-2, the complete variable domain reads DSGVTQTPKHLITATGQRVTLRCSPRSGDLSVYWYQQSLDQGLQFLIQYYNGEERAKGNILERFSAQQFPDLHSELNLSSLELGDSALYFCASSVGGQGAYGYTFGSGTRLTVV.

The V call is TRBV4-2, the J call TRBJ2-4, with TRBD2 matching 8 bases. CDR1 LGHNA and CDR2 YNFKEQ come from the germline V gene. Losses at the gene ends were 0 bases for V and 0 bases for J; bases not matched to a gene: 13. This CDR3 is built from 20 residues. For the CDR3, the DNA is TGTGCCAGCAGCCAAGATCTAAGTCTAGCGGGCACACTAGCCAAAAACATTCAGTACTTC. This sequence encodes CASSQDLSLAGTLAKNIQYF.

The chain's CDR3 is CASSLVAGATGEKLFF. DNA of the CDR3: TGTGCCAGCAGCTTGGTGGCAGGCGCCACTGGGGAAAAACTGTTTTTT. The V gene is TRBV5-6, the J gene TRBJ1-4; D is unresolved. Germline CDR1 and CDR2: SGHDT and YYEEEE. The CDR3 runs to 16 residues. V lost 0 bases to trimming and J lost 8 bases, with 17 bases between them.

The rearrangement joins TRBV5-4 to TRBJ2-3; 13 nucleotides line up with TRBD2. V trimming: 5 bases; J trimming: 10 bases; junction bases outside the gene matches: 16. The CDR3 has 17 amino acids. The V gene's germline CDR1 is SGHNT and CDR2 YYREEE (reference sequence). CDR3 coding DNA: TGTGCCAGCAGTACCGGACTAGCGGGGGCCGCGGGAGCGGCGCAGTATTTT. Translation: CASSTGLAGAAGAAQYF.

This sequence joins TRBV2 and TRBJ2-3, with D perhaps TRBD1 (6 bases). Germline loops: CDR1 SNHLY, CDR2 FYNNEI. Trimming left V 7 bases short and J 5 bases short, with 13 bases between. This CDR3 region has 13 residues. This chain's CDR3 is CASKWSRGDTQYF. CDR3 sequence (DNA): TGTGCCAGCAAATGGAGCAGGGGAGATACGCAGTATTTT.

This rearrangement joins TRBV5-6 to TRBJ1-6, with D unclear. Germline loops: CDR1 SGHDT, CDR2 YYEEEE. V was clipped by 2 bases and J by 5 bases, with 14 bases between them. This CDR3 has 16 amino acids. The CDR3 DNA sequence: TGTGCCAGCAGCTTCTTCGATTCTCAGAATAATTCACCCCTCCACTTT. Translated: CASSFFDSQNNSPLHF.

V usage is TRBV6-5 and J usage is TRBJ1-2, with a weak D call TRBD1 (5 bases). Looked up from germline, CDR1 is MNHEY and CDR2 is SVGAGI. With 5 bases removed from V and 9 bases from J, the gap between germline ends came to 16 bases. The CDR3 runs to 13 residues. CDR3 DNA: TGTGCCAGCAGTACGGGGGACCGGGATCGCTACACCTTC. This codes for CASSTGDRDRYTF.

This chain uses TRBV4-1 with TRBJ2-5, with 9 bases that match TRBD1. Germline lookup yields CDR1 MGHRA and CDR2 YSYEKL. This CDR3 has 15 amino acids. Losses at the gene ends were 1 base for V and 2 bases for J; bases not matched to a gene: 2. The CDR3 loop reads CASSQVDRGQETQYF. As DNA, the CDR3 is TGCGCCAGCAGCCAAGTTGACAGGGGGCAAGAGACCCAGTACTTC.

This sequence joins TRBV3-1 (or the pseudogene TRBV3-2) and TRBJ1-2, with 10 bases identical to TRBD1. V was clipped by 4 bases and J by 4 bases; unmatched bases: 6. The germline V gene encodes CDR1 LGHDT and CDR2 YNNKEL (reference sequence). This CDR3 region has 15 residues. Here the CDR3 reads CASSLGQGDAYGYTF. The CDR3 DNA reads TGTGCCAGCAGCCTCGGACAGGGGGACGCCTATGGCTACACCTTC.

This clone occurred a few times. This chain links TRBV3-1 (or the pseudogene TRBV3-2) with TRBJ1-6; D is unclear. Per the germline V gene, CDR1 is LGHDT and CDR2 is YNNKEL (reference sequence). CDR3 length: 13 residues. Trimming pared 4 bases from V and 6 bases from J, leaving 7 bases between. CDR3 DNA sequence: TGTGCCAGCAGCCCGGTTCGTAATTCACCCCTCCACTTT. It codes for CASSPVRNSPLHF.

This sequence joins TRBV5-5 and TRBJ1-4; the match to TRBD1 covers 7 bases. The CDR3 totals 15 residues. The germline V gene encodes CDR1 SGHKS and CDR2 YYEKEE (reference sequence). Trimming took 3 bases from V and 7 from J; bases not matched to a gene: 9. CDR3 in DNA: TGTGCCAGCAGCTACATGACAGGGTTGGGTGAAAAACTGTTTTTT. Translating it yields CASSYMTGLGEKLFF.

The V and J genes are TRBV28 and TRBJ1-1, with 7 bases matching TRBD1. Trimming removed 2 bases from V and 6 bases from J; junction bases left unmatched: 9. Germline V gene sequence: CDR1 MDHEN, CDR2 SYDVKM. The CDR3 is made up of 15 amino acids. The CDR3 nucleotides are TGTGCCAGCAGTTTACTCGGGACAGTATTTTCTGAAGCTTTCTTT. Protein sequence: CASSLLGTVFSEAFF.

This chain uses TRBV19 with TRBJ2-3; 7 nucleotides align to TRBD2. The CDR3 spans 15 residues. CDR1 LNHDA and CDR2 SQIVND come from the germline V gene (reference sequence). Germline trimming cut 5 bases from V and 2 bases from J; bases unmatched to any gene: 7. In DNA form, the CDR3 reads TGTGCCAGTAGTGGGGTGGGACTAATCACAGATACGCAGTATTTT. As protein: CASSGVGLITDTQYF.

This chain links TRBV4-3 with TRBJ2-2; tentatively, D is TRBD1 (6 bases). CDR1 is LGHNA, CDR2 YSLEER, per germline. V lost 0 bases and J 1 base, leaving 12 bases between the germline ends. The CDR3 totals 17 residues. The chain's CDR3 is CASSQEGQGLNTGELFF. CDR3 bases: TGCGCCAGCAGCCAAGAGGGCCAGGGGTTGAACACCGGGGAGCTGTTTTTT.

V is TRBV11-2 and J is TRBJ2-1, with 9 bases identical to TRBD2. The CDR3 is made up of 17 amino acids. The V gene end was trimmed by 6 bases and the J gene end by 8 bases; junction bases not matched to a gene: 17. Germline V CDR1 and CDR2: SGHAT, FQNNGV. CDR3 nucleotide sequence: TGTGCCAGCAGTTCGAGTAGCGGGGGCGGGAGGGGAGATGAGCAGTTCTTC. This translates into CASSSSSGGGRGDEQFF.

The chain employs TRBV5-1 and TRBJ1-4; TRBD1 matches at 7 bases. The CDR3 extends over 14 amino acids. J gave up 8 bases and V 7 bases, and 11 bases lay outside the gene matches. Germline CDR1 and CDR2: SGHRS and YFSETQ. The DNA for the CDR3 is TGCGCCAGCCGGGCAGACAGGGTAGTAGAAAAACTGTTTTTT. Translated, it gives CASRADRVVEKLFF.

This chain joins TRBV19 and TRBJ2-4, with 7 bases aligning to TRBD1. V lost 0 bases and J lost 6; bases outside the gene matches: 2. The germline V gene encodes CDR1 LNHDA and CDR2 SQIVND (reference sequence). This CDR3 is 14 amino acids long. In nucleotides, the CDR3 is TGTGCCAGTAGTATAGAGACAGGGAGAAACATTCAGTACTTC. It translates to CASSIETGRNIQYF.

The CDR3 nucleotides are TGTGCCACTTCAGACAGGAGCAATCAGCCCCAGCATTTT. Protein: CATSDRSNQPQHF. The genes are TRBV6-5 and TRBJ1-5, with a tentative D call TRBD1 (6 bases). Germline V gene sequence: CDR1 MNHEY, CDR2 SVGAGI. Trimming stripped 10 bases from V and 1 base from J, with 11 bases between. This CDR3 is built from 13 residues.